This TCR beta chain derives from a study of blood T cell repertoires in COVID-19. About the study: Both acute and convalescent COVID-19 samples were obtained from the United States, Italy and Spain. In each case, the material was cDNA or gDNA derived from T cells, B-cell-depleted T cells, or PBMCs.

This CDR3 has 13 residues. The V gene lost 0 bases and the J gene lost 6 bases, with 8 bases spanning the gap. CDR1 and CDR2 (germline): LGHDT, YNNKEL (reference sequence). Original processing methods: The assay estimated nucleated cells by amplifying reference gene primers. Using immunoSEQ multiplex PCR, the repertoire was profiled, and TCRdb retains in-frame clones only, with some absent. Clonal size and the V and J genes are those of that table, whereas D and trimming came from the DNA. The table has approximately 150,000 clones, around nine tenths seen once. The V call is TRBV3-1 (or the pseudogene TRBV3-2), the J call TRBJ1-1, with D possibly TRBD1 on 6 matching bases. The receptor was derived from a woman between 50 and 59 years old with active or convalescent COVID-19. The sample comprised peripheral blood. CDR3 region: CASSQEGAAEAFF. In DNA form, the CDR3 reads TGTGCCAGCAGCCAAGAGGGGGCGGCTGAAGCTTTCTTT.